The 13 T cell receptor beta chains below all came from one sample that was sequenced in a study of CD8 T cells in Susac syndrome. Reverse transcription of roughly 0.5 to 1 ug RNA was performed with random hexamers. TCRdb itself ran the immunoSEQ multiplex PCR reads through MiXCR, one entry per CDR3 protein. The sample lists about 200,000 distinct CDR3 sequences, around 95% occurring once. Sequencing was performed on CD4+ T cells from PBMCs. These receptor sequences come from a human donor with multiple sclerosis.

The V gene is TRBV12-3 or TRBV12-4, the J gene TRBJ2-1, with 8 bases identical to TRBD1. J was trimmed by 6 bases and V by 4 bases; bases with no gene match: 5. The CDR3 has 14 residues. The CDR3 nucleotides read TGTGCCAGCAGTTCGACAGGGGTAGGCAATGAGCAGTTCTTC. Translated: CASSSTGVGNEQFF.

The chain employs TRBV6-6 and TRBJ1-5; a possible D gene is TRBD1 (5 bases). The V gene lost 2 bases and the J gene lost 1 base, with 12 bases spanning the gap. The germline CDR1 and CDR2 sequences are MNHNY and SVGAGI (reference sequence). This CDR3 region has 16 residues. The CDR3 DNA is TGTGCCAGCAGTTACACGTCGGGGGTGAGCAATCAGCCCCAGCATTTT. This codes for CASSYTSGVSNQPQHF.

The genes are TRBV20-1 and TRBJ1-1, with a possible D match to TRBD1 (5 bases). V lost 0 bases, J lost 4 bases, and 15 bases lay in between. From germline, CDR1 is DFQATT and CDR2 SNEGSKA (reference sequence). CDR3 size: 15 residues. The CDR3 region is CSARDTVRVGTEAFF. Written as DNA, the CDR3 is TGCAGTGCTAGAGATACAGTCAGGGTGGGCACTGAAGCTTTCTTT.

CDR3 sequence reads: CASSRSSPGTDTQYF. The CDR3 DNA reads TGTGCCAGCAGCCGATCTTCTCCTGGCACAGATACGCAGTATTTT. V gene TRBV12-3 or TRBV12-4 combines with J gene TRBJ2-3; D is unresolved. This CDR3 comprises 15 residues. The V end was cut by 6 bases, the J end by 1 base, with 14 bases between.

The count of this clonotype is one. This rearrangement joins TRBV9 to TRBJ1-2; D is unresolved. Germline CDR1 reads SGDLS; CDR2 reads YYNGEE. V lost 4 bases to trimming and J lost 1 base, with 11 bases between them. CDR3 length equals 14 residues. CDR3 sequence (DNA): TGTGCCAGCAGCTCCATCGTGGGTAACTATGGCTACACCTTC. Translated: CASSSIVGNYGYTF.

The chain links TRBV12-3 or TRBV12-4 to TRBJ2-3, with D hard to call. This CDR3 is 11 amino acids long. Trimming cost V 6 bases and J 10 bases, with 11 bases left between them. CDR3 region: CASSASMAQYF. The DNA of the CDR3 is TGTGCCAGCAGCGCTTCCATGGCGCAGTATTTT.

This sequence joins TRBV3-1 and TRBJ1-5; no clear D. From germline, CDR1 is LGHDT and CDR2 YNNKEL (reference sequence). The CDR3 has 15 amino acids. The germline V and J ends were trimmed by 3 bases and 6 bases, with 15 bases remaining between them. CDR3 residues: CASSQSAVSGQPQHF. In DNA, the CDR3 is TGTGCCAGCAGCCAGAGCGCGGTGAGTGGTCAGCCCCAGCATTTT.

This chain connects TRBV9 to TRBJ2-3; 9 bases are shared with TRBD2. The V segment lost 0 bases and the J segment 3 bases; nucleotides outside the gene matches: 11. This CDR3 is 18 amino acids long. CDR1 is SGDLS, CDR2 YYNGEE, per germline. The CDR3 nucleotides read TGTGCCAGCAGCGTAGGGGGGATTCTAGCGGGGCGGACAGATACGCAGTATTTT. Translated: CASSVGGILAGRTDTQYF.

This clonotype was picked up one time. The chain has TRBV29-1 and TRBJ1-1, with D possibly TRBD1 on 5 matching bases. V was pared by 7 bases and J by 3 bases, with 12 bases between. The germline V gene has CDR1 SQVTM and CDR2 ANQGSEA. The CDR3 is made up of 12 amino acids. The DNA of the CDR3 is TGCAGCGCCGGAGGGGACGACACTGAAGCTTTCTTT. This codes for CSAGGDDTEAFF.

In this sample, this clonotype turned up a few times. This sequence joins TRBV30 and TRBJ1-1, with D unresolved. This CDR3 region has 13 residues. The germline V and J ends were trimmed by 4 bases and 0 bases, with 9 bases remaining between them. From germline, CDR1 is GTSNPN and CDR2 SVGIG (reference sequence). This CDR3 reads CAWTRGLNTEAFF. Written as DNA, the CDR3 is TGTGCCTGGACCCGAGGGTTGAACACTGAAGCTTTCTTT.

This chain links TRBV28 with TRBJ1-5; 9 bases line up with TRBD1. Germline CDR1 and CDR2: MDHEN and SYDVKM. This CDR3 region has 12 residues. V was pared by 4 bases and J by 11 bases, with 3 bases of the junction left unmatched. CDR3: CASSSDRGTQHF. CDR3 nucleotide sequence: TGTGCCAGCAGTTCGGACAGGGGTACCCAGCATTTT.

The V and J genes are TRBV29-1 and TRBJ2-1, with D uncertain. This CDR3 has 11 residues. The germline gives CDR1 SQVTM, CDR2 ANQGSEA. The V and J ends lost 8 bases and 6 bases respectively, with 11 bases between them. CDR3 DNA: TGCAGCCCACGACCGGCCAATGAGCAGTTCTTC. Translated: CSPRPANEQFF.

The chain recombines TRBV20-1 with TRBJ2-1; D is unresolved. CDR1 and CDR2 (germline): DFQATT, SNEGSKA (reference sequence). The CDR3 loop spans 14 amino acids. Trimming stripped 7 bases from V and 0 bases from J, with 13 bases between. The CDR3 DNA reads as TGCAGTGTGGCCCCACGAAGCTCCTACAATGAGCAGTTCTTC. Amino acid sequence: CSVAPRSSYNEQFF.